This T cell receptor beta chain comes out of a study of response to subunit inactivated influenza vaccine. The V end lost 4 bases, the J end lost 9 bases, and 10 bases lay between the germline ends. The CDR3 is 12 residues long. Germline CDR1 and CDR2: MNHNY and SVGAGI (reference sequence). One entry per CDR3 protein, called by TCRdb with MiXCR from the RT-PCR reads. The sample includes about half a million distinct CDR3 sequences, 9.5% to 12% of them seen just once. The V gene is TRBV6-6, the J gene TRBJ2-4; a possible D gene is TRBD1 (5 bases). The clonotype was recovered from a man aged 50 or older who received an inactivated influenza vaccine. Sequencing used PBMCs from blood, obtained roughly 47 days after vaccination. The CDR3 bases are TGTGCCAGCAGTTCAGGGCCACGCATTCAGTACTTC. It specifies CASSSGPRIQYF.